These 9 T cell receptor beta chains share one sample of origin, sequenced in a study of beta chain features in type 1 diabetes. All of the isolated RNA was reverse transcribed, so expressed TCRB transcripts were sequenced. Here immunoSEQ multiplex PCR was the method, and the copy in TCRdb shows in-frame clones only, minus some. The table lists fewer than 20,000 clones, approximately 55% of them singletons. Sequenced input: stem cell memory CD4+ T cells from blood. All receptors derive from a woman aged 18-29 years in good health.

J is TRBJ1-4 and V is TRBV27; tentatively, D is TRBD1 (6 bases). Germline-derived CDR1 and CDR2 are MNHEY and SMNVEV (reference sequence). The ends were cut back, 4 bases at V and 5 bases at J, with 17 bases in the middle. This CDR3 has 16 amino acids. The CDR3 bases are TGTGCCAGCAGTTCGAATCCATGGACAGTAAATGAAAAACTGTTTTTT. The encoded protein is CASSSNPWTVNEKLFF.

With regard to this clone: One end of the junction varies from germline; a read error may be responsible. The V and J genes are TRBV2 and TRBJ1-3; no definite D call. The germline gives CDR1 SNHLY, CDR2 FYNNEI. The CDR3 length is 12 residues. CDR3 residues: CASSEGPTTESF. The CDR3 DNA reads as TGTGCCAGCAGTGAAGGCCCTACCACGGAGAGCTTT.

This clone has a handful of counts. This chain joins TRBV2 and TRBJ2-5, with D perhaps TRBD2 (5 bases). V gave up 4 bases and J gave up 4 bases, with 13 bases separating them. Per the germline V gene, CDR1 is SNHLY and CDR2 is FYNNEI. The CDR3 loop spans 14 amino acids. The CDR3 region is CASSVEGVGETQYF. In nucleotides, the CDR3 is TGTGCCAGCAGTGTAGAGGGAGTCGGAGAGACCCAGTACTTC.

The chain carries TRBV5-1 and TRBJ2-3; D perhaps matches TRBD2 (6 bases). Trimming shortened V by 2 bases and J by 4 bases, and 17 bases separated the two germline ends. The CDR3 covers 16 residues. Per germline, CDR1 SGHRS and CDR2 YFSETQ. The CDR3 nucleotides read TGCGCCAGCAGCTTTGGGCCGGGAGTACTCGCAGATACGCAGTATTTT. Its protein product is CASSFGPGVLADTQYF. The whole variable domain, filled in from reference TRBV5-1 and TRBJ2-3, reads KAGVTQTPRYLIKTRGQQVTLSCSPISGHRSVSWYQQTPGQGLQFLFEYFSETQRNKGNFPGRFSGRQFSNSRSEMNVSTLELGDSALYLCASSFGPGVLADTQYFGPGTRLTVL.

This clone has only a few counts. The chain uses TRBV10-3 and TRBJ1-1; D unresolved. The germline V gene has CDR1 ENHRY and CDR2 SYGVKD. V lost 0 bases, J lost 3 bases, and 2 bases lay in between. This CDR3 region has 12 residues. Written as DNA, the CDR3 is TGTGCCATCAGTGAGTCCGACACTGAAGCTTTCTTT. It yields the protein CAISESDTEAFF.

This chain uses TRBV6-5 with TRBJ1-3; D gene unclear. This CDR3 is built from 15 residues. Germline loops: CDR1 MNHEY, CDR2 SVGAGI. V was cut by 5 bases and J by 3 bases, with 14 bases left in between. CDR3: CASSITGSGGNTIYF. The CDR3 DNA reads as TGTGCCAGCAGTATAACCGGGAGCGGTGGAAACACCATATATTTT.

This chain joins TRBV5-1 and TRBJ2-1; 9 nucleotides agree with TRBD2. Per germline, CDR1 SGHRS and CDR2 YFSETQ. The CDR3 spans 16 residues. J lost 12 bases, V lost 0 bases, and 13 bases had no gene match. CDR3 residues: CASSLAGAGGSLGQFF. The CDR3 DNA sequence: TGCGCCAGCAGCTTGGCCGGCGCGGGAGGGTCTTTAGGGCAGTTCTTC.

V usage is TRBV2 and J usage is TRBJ2-1; no firm D call. This CDR3 contains 11 residues. Germline CDR1 is SNHLY and CDR2 is FYNNEI. Trimming removed 5 bases from V and 4 bases from J, with 3 bases in between. The CDR3 here is CASSLYNEQFF. CDR3 coding DNA: TGTGCCAGCAGTCTTTACAATGAGCAGTTCTTC.

In regard to this clone: A junction end diverges from the germline sequence, so it may reflect a read error. The CDR3 DNA is TGTGCGAGCAGAACATCGGGCAGGGGGACCTACGAGCAGTACTTC. Residues: CASRTSGRGTYEQYF. This chain joins TRBV11-2 and TRBJ2-7; 7 nucleotides match TRBD1. This CDR3 is 15 amino acids long. The germline CDR1 and CDR2 sequences are SGHAT and FQNNGV.